This T cell receptor beta chain was captured by sequencing in a study of technical replicates of blood from four donors listed by TCRdb under 2017. In the case of this clone: No cognate antigen has been identified for it. The record has no base qualities; no much larger clone is one base away.

The library was obtained by the immunoSEQ multiplex PCR assay. In its TCRdb copy, this immuneACCESS table keeps in-frame sequences only and misses some clones. Where compared with another copy, unresolved V genes explain less than half of these, and the others have no known cause. The sample table records nearly 80,000 clones; 80% to 95% of these occur just once. 0.39% of the sample lies in the top ten. For CDR1 and CDR2, the germline V gene lists ENHRY and SYGVKD. V is shortened by 6 bases, J by 0 bases, and the region joining them spans 15 bases. Its CDR3 holds 17 amino acids, cysteine through phenylalanine. Only the CDR3 DNA stays, 51 bases, in frame from base 1.

Sequences were obtained from T cells isolated from PBMCs. The chain is assembled from TRBV10-3 and TRBJ2-6; 7 matching bases give a weak D call of TRBD2. This receptor was taken from a human donor in good health. The CDR3 sequence is CAIRGGGTSSGANVLTF. The base sequence is TGTGCCATCAGGGGAGGGGGTACCAGCTCTGGGGCCAACGTCCTGACTTTC.